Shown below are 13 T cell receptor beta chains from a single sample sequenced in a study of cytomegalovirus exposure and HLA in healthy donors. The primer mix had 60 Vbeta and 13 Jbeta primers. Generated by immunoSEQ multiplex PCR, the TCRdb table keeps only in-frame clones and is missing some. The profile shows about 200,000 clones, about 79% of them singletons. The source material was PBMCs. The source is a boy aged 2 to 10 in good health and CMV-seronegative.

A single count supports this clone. DNA for the CDR3: TGCGCCAGCAGCTTGGGGCTAGCGGGGGGCGCTGGCGGAGATACGCAGTATTTT. Its protein product is CASSLGLAGGAGGDTQYF. The gene calls are TRBV5-1 and TRBJ2-3, with 11 bases lining up with TRBD2. This CDR3 is built from 18 residues. The trim removed 0 bases at V and 5 bases at J, leaving 11 bases unmatched. Germline V gene lookup returns CDR1 SGHRS and CDR2 YFSETQ.

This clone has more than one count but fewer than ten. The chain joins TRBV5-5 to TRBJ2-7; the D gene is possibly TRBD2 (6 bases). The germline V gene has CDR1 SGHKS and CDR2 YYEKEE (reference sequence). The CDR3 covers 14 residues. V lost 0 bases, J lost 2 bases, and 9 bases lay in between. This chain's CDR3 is CASSLGGVAYEQYF. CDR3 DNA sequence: TGTGCCAGCAGCTTGGGGGGGGTGGCCTACGAGCAGTACTTC.

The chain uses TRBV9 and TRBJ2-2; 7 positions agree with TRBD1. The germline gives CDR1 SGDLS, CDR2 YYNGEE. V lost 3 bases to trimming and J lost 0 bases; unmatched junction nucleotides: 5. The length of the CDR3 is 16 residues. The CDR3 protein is CASSAQGRSNTGELFF. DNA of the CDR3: TGTGCCAGCAGCGCACAGGGGCGGTCGAACACCGGGGAGCTGTTTTTT.

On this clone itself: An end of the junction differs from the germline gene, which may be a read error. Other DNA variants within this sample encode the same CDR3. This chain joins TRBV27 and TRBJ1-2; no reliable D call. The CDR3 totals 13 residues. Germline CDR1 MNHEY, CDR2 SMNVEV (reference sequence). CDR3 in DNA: TGTGCCAGCAGTTTAAGAACAGACTATGGCTACACCTTT. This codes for CASSLRTDYGYTF.

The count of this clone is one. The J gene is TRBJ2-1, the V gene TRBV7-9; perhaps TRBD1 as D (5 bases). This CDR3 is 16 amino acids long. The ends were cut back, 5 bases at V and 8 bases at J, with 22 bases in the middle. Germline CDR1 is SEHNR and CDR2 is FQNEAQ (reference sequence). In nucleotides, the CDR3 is TGTGCCAGCAGCCCATCGTCGGCAGGGAATATGGATGAGCAGTTCTTC. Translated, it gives CASSPSSAGNMDEQFF.

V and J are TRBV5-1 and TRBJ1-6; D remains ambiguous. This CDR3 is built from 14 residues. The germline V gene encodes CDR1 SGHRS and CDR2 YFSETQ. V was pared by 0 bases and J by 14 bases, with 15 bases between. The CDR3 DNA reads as TGCGCCAGCAGCTTGGCGGGATCCCCTAGCACCCTCCACTTT. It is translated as CASSLAGSPSTLHF.

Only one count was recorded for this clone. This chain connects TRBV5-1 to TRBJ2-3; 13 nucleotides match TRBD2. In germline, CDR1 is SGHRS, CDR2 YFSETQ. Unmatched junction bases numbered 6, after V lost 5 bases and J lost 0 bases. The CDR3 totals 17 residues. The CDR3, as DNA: TGCGCCAGCAGGACCGGGACTAGCGGGGCTAGCACAGATACGCAGTATTTT. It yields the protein CASRTGTSGASTDTQYF.

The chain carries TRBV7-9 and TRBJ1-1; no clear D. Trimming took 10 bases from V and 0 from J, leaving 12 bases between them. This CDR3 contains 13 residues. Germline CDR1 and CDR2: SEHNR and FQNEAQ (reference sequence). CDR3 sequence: CATEVRLNTEAFF. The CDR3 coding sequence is TGTGCCACCGAGGTACGGTTGAACACTGAAGCTTTCTTT.

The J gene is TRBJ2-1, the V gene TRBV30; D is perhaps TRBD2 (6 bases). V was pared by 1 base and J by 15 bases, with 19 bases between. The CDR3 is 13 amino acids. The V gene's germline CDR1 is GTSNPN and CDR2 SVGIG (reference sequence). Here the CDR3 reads CAWSATGDQVGFF. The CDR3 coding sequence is TGTGCCTGGAGTGCAACGGGGGATCAGGTAGGGTTCTTC.

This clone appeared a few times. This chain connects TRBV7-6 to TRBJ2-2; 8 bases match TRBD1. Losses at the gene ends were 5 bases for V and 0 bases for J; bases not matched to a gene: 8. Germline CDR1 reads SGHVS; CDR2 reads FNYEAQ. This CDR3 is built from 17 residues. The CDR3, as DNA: TGTGCCAGCAGCGGACAGGGTTCCCACGCGAACACCGGGGAGCTGTTTTTT. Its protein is CASSGQGSHANTGELFF.

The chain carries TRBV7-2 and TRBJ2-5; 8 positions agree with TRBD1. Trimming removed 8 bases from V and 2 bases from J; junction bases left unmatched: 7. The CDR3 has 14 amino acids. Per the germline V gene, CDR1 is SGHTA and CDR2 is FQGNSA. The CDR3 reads CASGLTGGQETQYF. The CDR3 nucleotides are TGTGCCAGCGGCCTTACAGGGGGGCAAGAGACCCAGTACTTC.

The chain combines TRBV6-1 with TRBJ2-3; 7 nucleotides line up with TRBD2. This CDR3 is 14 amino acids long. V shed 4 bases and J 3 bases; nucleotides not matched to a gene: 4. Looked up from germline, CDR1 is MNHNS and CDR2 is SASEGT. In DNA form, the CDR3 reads TGTGCCAGCAGTGGAGAAGCGGGGACAGATACGCAGTATTTT. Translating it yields CASSGEAGTDTQYF.

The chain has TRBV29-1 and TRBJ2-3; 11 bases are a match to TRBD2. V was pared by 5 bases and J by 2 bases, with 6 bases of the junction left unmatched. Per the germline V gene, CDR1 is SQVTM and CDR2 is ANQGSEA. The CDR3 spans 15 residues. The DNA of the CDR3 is TGCAGCGTTTACTTAGCGGGGGGGCTCACAGATACGCAGTATTTT. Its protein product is CSVYLAGGLTDTQYF.